This T cell receptor (beta chain) was identified during a study of beta chain features in type 1 diabetes. Looking at the study overall: Patients looked much like healthy donors when it came to age, gender and cell yields.

The study's findings and limits: Lower insertion and higher deletion counts appeared at VDJ junctions in type 1 diabetes patients.

This clone occurred a few times. Its cognate antigen is unknown. Every isolated RNA sample was fully reverse transcribed, so sequencing captured expressed TCRB transcripts. TCRdb's copy holds only in-frame clones and misses some; the assay was immunoSEQ multiplex PCR. The sample consists of roughly 170,000 clones, 10% to 15% of them appearing once. V gave up 5 bases and J gave up 8 bases; unmatched junction bases: 15. Germline V lookup: CDR1 SGHTA, CDR2 FQGNSA. CDR3 size: 16 residues. Sequenced input: central memory CD4+ T cells from blood. The TCR originated in a young woman in good health. The chain combines TRBV7-2 with TRBJ2-1; 7 bases are a match to TRBD2. Here the CDR3 DNA reads TGTGCCAGCAGCCCCTCGTCTAGCGGAAATGGGGATGAGCAGTTCTTC. Its protein product is CASSPSSSGNGDEQFF.